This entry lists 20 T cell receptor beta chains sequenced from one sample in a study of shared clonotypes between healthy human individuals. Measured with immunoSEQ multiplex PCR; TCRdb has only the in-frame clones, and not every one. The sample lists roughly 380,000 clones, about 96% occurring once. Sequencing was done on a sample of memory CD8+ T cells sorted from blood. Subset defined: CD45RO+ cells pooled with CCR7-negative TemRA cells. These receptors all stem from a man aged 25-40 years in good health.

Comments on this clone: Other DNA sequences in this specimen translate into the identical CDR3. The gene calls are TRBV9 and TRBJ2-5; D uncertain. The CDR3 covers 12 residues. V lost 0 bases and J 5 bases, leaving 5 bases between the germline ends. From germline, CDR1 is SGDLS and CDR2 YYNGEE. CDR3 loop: CASSVEEETQYF. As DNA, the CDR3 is TGTGCCAGCAGCGTAGAGGAGGAGACCCAGTACTTC.

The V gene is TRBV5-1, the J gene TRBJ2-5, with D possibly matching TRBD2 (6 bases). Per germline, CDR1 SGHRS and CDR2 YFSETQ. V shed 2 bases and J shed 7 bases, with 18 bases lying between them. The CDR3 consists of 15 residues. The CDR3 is CASSFIGSEEGTQYF. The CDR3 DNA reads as TGCGCCAGCAGCTTCATCGGGAGCGAGGAAGGGACCCAGTACTTC.

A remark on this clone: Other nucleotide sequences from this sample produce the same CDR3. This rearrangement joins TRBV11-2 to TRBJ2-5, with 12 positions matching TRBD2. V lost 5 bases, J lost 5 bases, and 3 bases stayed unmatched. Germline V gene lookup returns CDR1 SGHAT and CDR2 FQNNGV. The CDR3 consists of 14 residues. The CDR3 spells CASSPGLAGETQYF. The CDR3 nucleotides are TGTGCCAGCAGCCCGGGACTAGCGGGCGAGACCCAGTACTTC.

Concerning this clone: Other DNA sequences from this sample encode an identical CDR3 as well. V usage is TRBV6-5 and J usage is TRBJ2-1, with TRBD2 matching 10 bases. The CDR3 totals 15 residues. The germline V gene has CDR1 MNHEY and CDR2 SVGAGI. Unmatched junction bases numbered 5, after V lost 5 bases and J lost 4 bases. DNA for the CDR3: TGTGCCAGCAGTCCCTTAGCGGGAGGATACAATGAGCAGTTCTTC. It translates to CASSPLAGGYNEQFF.

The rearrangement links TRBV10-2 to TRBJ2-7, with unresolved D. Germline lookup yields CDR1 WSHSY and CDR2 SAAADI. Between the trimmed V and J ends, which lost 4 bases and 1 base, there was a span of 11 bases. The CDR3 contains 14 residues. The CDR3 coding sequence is TGCGCCAGCAGTGTCAAACGGATTTCCTACGAGCAGTACTTC. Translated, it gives CASSVKRISYEQYF.

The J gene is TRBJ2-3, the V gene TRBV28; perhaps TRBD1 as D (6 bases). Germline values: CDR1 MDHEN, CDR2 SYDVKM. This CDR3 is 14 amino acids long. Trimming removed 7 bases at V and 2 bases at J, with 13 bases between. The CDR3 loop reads CASNQGSFTDTQYF. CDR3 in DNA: TGTGCCAGCAATCAGGGGTCCTTCACAGATACGCAGTATTTT.

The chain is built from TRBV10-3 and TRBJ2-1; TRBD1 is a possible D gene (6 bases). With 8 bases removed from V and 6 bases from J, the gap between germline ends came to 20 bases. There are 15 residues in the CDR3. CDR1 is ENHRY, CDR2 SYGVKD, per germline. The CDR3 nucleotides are TGTGCCATCGGCCCCTCACAGGGATCCGCCAATGAGCAGTTCTTC. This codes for CAIGPSQGSANEQFF.

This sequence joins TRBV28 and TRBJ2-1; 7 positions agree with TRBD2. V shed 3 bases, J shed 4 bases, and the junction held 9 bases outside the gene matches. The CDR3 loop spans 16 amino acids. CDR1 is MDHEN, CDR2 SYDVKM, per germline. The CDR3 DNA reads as TGTGCCAGCAGTTTCGGCTCGGCGGGACTATACAATGAGCAGTTCTTC. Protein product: CASSFGSAGLYNEQFF.

CDR3 bases: TGTGCCAGCAGCGACGGGCAGTTTTTCTACGAGCAGTACTTC. Protein: CASSDGQFFYEQYF. J is TRBJ2-7 and V is TRBV5-5; no definite D call. The CDR3 sequence is 14 residues long. Germline values: CDR1 SGHKS, CDR2 YYEKEE (reference sequence). Trimming removed 4 bases from V and 3 bases from J, with 14 bases in between.

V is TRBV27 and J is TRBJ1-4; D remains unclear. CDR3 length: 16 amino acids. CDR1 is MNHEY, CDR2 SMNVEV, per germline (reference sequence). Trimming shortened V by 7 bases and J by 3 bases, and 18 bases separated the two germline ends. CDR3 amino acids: CASKPRGSRSNEKLFF. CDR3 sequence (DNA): TGTGCCAGCAAACCCCGGGGTAGTAGGTCTAATGAAAAACTGTTTTTT.

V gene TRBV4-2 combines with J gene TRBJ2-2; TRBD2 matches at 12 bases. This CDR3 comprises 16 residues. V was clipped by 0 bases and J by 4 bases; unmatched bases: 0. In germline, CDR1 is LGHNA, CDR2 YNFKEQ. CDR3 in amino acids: CASSQELAGGTGELFF. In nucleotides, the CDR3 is TGTGCCAGCAGCCAAGAACTAGCGGGGGGCACCGGGGAGCTGTTTTTT.

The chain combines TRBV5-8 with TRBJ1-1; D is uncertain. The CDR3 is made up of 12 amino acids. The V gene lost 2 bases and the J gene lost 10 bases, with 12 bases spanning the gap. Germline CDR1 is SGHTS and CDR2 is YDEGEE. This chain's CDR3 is CASSLFAYPAFF. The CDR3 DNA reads TGTGCCAGCAGCTTATTTGCCTACCCAGCTTTCTTT.

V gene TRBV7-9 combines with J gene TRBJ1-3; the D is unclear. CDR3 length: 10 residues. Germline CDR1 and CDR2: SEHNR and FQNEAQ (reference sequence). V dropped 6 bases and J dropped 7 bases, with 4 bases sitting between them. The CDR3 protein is CASSPNTIYF. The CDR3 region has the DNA TGTGCCAGCAGTCCGAACACCATATATTTT.

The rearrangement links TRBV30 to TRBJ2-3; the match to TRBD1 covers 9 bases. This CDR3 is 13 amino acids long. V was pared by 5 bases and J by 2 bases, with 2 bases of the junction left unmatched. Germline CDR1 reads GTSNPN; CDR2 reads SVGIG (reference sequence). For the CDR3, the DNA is TGTGCCTGGGGGACAGGGTACACAGATACGCAGTATTTT. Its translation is CAWGTGYTDTQYF.

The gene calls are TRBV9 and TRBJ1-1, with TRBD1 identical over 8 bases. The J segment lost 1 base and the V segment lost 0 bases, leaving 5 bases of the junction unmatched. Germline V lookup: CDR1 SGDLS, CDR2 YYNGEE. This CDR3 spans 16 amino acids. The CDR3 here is CASSVGDRGGNTEAFF. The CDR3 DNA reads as TGTGCCAGCAGCGTAGGCGACAGGGGCGGGAACACTGAAGCTTTCTTT.

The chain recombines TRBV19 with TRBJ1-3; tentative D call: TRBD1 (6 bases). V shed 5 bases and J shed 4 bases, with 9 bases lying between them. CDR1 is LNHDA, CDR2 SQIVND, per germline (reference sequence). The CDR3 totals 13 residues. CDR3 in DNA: TGTGCCAGTAGTGTGGGGGCCGGAAACACCATATATTTT. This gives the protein CASSVGAGNTIYF.

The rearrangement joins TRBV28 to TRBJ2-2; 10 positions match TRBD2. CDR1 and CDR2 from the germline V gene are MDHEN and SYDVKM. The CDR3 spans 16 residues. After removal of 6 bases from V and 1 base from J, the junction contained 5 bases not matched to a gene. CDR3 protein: CASRTLAGVNTGELFF. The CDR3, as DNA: TGTGCCAGCAGGACTCTAGCGGGAGTGAACACCGGGGAGCTGTTTTTT.

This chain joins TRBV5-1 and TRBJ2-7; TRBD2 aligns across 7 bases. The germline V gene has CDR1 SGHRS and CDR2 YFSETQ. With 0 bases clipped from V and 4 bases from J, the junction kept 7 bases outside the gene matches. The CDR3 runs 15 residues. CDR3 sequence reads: CASSLGGGPVYEQYF. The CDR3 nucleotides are TGCGCCAGCAGCTTGGGGGGAGGGCCGGTTTACGAGCAGTACTTC.

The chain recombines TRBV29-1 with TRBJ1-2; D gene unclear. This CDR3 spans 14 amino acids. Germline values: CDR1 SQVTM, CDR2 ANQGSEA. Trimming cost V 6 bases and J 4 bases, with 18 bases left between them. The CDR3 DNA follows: TGCAGCGTAAACTCTGGATTGGCGGTCTATGGCTACACCTTC. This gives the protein CSVNSGLAVYGYTF.

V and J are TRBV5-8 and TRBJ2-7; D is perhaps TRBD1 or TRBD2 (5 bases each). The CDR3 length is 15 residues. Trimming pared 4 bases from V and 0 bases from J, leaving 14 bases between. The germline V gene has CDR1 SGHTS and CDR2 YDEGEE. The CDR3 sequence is CASSVGTGASYEQYF. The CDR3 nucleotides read TGTGCCAGCAGCGTGGGGACGGGCGCCTCCTACGAGCAGTACTTC. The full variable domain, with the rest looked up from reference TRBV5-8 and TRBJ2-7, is EAGVTQSPTHLIKTRGQQATLRCSPISGHTSVYWYQQALGLGLQFLLWYDEGEERNRGNFPPRFSGRQFPNYSSELNVNALELEDSALYLCASSVGTGASYEQYFGPGTRLTVT.